The source of this T cell receptor beta chain is a study of T-cell memory formation after mild COVID-19. The CDR3 is made up of 14 amino acids. V gave up 5 bases and J gave up 9 bases, with 14 bases separating them. TCRdb reprocessed the 5' RACE reads with MiXCR, giving one entry per CDR3 protein. Of under 200,000 distinct CDR3 sequences listed, around 13% are singletons. This clonotype was obtained from a man aged 18 to 30 who had mild COVID-19 (a few samples of this study predate the infection). Cell type and time point are not known. The chain carries TRBV12-3 or TRBV12-4 and TRBJ1-6; a possible D gene is TRBD1 (5 bases). The sample was PBMCs or a T cell subset sorted from them (not recorded which). CDR3 in DNA: TGTGCCAGCAGTGGACCAGGGTTCGGTTCACCCCTCCACTTT. As protein: CASSGPGFGSPLHF.